This T cell receptor (beta chain) was captured in a study of blood T cell repertoires in COVID-19. Those enrolled, adults aged roughly 18 to 89 years, came from about two dozen US areas. Among Cohort 3 donors, those recovered had two negative PCRs, clearance, or symptom resolution. The length of the CDR3 is 13 residues. Germline V gives CDR1 SGHTA, CDR2 FQGTGA. V lost 5 bases to trimming and J lost 5 bases, with 13 bases between them. This clone was seen a single time. Repertoires were generated with immunoSEQ multiplex PCR, while TCRdb's copy carries only in-frame clones and drops some. The sample has around 150,000 clones, 75% to 80% seen once.

Source material: PBMCs or T cells enriched from blood (not recorded which). The chain combines TRBV7-3 with TRBJ2-7; perhaps TRBD1 as D (5 bases). The origin of this receptor is a woman aged 45 to 65 who had recovered from COVID-19. The CDR3 here is CASSPQGGHEQYF. The DNA of the CDR3 is TGTGCCAGCAGCCCCCAGGGCGGTCACGAGCAGTACTTC. Complete variable domain (other parts from reference TRBV7-3 and TRBJ2-7): GAGVSQTPSNKVTEKGKYVELRCDPISGHTALYWYRQSLGQGPEFLIYFQGTGAADDSGLPNDRFFAVRPEGSVSTLKIQRTERGDSAVYLCASSPQGGHEQYFGPGTRLTVT.